This TCR beta chain was sequenced for a study of cytomegalovirus exposure and HLA in healthy donors. Overall study results and limits: TCR beta sequences reportedly predicted most subjects' HLA-A and HLA-B alleles accurately.

The CDR3 consists of 16 residues. CDR1 and CDR2 (germline): SGDLS, YYNGEE. Primers: 60 Vbeta forward and 13 Jbeta reverse. Here immunoSEQ multiplex PCR was the method, and the copy in TCRdb shows in-frame clones only, minus some. The profile shows roughly 100,000 clones, 70% to 80% of them singletons. Note on this clone: What it recognizes is unknown. The junction shows a germline mismatch at one end, possibly a read error.

Sequencing was carried out using PBMCs. This TCR came from a female donor in good health and CMV-seronegative. The rearrangement links TRBV9 to TRBJ2-3, with a possible D match to TRBD2 (6 bases). The CDR3 DNA reads TGTGCCAGCAGCTCTCGTAGCGGTTCTAGCACAGATATGCAGTATTTT. This encodes CASSSRSGSSTDMQYF.